This TCR beta chain emerged from a study of neurological immune-mediated disorders. This clonotype showed up many times. One entry per CDR3 protein results from TCRdb running MiXCR on the 5' RACE reads. Among 40,000 or so distinct CDR3 sequences listed, nearly 5% were seen once. The CDR3 loop spans 14 amino acids. The ends were cut back, 1 base at V and 1 base at J, with 8 bases in the middle. The V gene's germline CDR1 is DFQATT and CDR2 SNEGSKA (reference sequence). The specimen was CD4+ T cells from blood. The chain combines TRBV20-1 with TRBJ2-1; D possibly corresponds to TRBD2 (6 bases). The clonotype originates from a man younger than 35 in good health. CDR3 region: CSARGLVSYNEQFF. The CDR3 DNA reads TGCAGTGCTAGAGGACTAGTTTCCTACAATGAGCAGTTCTTC.